Presented here are 2 T cell receptor beta chains from one specimen sequenced in a study of T cells in Graves' hyperthyroidism and ophthalmopathy. It was RNA transcripts that yielded the amplified TCR beta CDR3 regions. The HTBI primer set was used in a first-round RT-PCR of the TCR CDR3. A single record per CDR3 protein comes from TCRdb applying MiXCR to the multiplex PCR reads. The profile shows about 380,000 distinct CDR3 sequences, about a fifth of them singletons. Material for sequencing was blood. Receptor source: a man in his late teens or twenties with Graves' ophthalmopathy.

This clonotype showed up many times. This chain uses TRBV24-1 with TRBJ2-1, with D hard to call. The germline V gene has CDR1 KGHDR and CDR2 SFDVKD. This CDR3 is built from 14 residues. The V end lost 1 base, the J end lost 6 bases, and 9 bases lay between the germline ends. The CDR3 region is CATSDLRLSNEQFF. In nucleotides, the CDR3 is TGTGCCACCAGTGATTTACGGCTGTCCAATGAGCAGTTCTTC.

This clonotype was seen only a few times. The V and J genes are TRBV25-1 and TRBJ2-5; D remains ambiguous. Between the trimmed V and J ends, which lost 4 bases and 2 bases, there was a span of 11 bases. Looked up from germline, CDR1 is MGHDK and CDR2 is SYGVNS. The length of the CDR3 is 14 residues. The CDR3 reads CASSVRQLQETQYF. The CDR3 bases are TGTGCCAGCAGTGTGAGGCAGTTACAAGAGACCCAGTACTTC.